The source of this T cell receptor (beta chain) is a study of HIV-infected patients and healthy controls. This clonotype was seen many times. No cell fractionation was done, so the repertoire covers all unsorted peripheral blood T cells. The RNA source was an approximately 2.6 ml peripheral blood draw. cDNA was made from about 480 ng RNA using alpha and beta constant primers. Using multiplexing indices, alpha and beta chain libraries were generated apart by chain-specific third strand synthesis. All rearrangements within a chain used one primer pair; cDNA molecules carried barcodes. A 5' RACE adapter with a random hexamer and the SP2 primer site was joined to cDNA. Second strand synthesis was primed from the SP2 site. TCRdb passed the 5' RACE reads through MiXCR, listing each CDR3 protein once. The sample holds 17,000 or so distinct CDR3 sequences, under 10% seen once. Germline V gene sequence: CDR1 DFQATT, CDR2 SNEGSKA (reference sequence). The trim removed 2 bases at V and 8 bases at J, leaving 12 bases unmatched. The CDR3 is made up of 15 amino acids.

The chain uses TRBV20-1 and TRBJ2-1, with TRBD2 identical over 7 bases. This sequence was found in an adult in good health. Sequencing input: blood. CDR3 protein: CSARPYGGREDEQFF. The DNA for the CDR3 is TGCAGTGCTAGACCCTATGGGGGGAGGGAGGATGAGCAGTTCTTC.